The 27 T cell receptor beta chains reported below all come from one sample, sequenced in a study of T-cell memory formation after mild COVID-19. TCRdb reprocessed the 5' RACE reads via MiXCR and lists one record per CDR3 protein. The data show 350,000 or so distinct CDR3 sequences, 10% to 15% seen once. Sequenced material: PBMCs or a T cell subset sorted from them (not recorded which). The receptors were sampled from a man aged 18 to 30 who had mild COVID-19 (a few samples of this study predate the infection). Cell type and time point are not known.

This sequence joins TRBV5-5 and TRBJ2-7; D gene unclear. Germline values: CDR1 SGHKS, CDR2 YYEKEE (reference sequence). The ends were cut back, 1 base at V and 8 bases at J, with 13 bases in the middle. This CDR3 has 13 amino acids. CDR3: CASSLRWGTQQYF. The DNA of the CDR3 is TGTGCCAGCAGCTTGAGGTGGGGAACCCAGCAGTACTTC.

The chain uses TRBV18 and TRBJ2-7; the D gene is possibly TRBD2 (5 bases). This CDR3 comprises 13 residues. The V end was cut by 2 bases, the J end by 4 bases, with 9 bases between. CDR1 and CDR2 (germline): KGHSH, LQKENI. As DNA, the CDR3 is TGTGCCAGCTCACCAGCGGGCCTGTACGAGCAGTACTTC. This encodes CASSPAGLYEQYF. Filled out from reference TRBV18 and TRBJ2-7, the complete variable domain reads NAGVMQNPRHLVRRRGQEARLRCSPMKGHSHVYWYRQLPEEGLKFMVYLQKENIIDESGMPKERFSAEFPKEGPSILRIQQVVRGDSAAYFCASSPAGLYEQYFGPGTRLTVT.

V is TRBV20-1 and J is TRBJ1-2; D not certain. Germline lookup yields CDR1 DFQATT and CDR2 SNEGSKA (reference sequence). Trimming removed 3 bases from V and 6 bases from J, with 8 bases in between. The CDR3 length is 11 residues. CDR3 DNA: TGCAGTGCTAGCACGGGGAATGGCTACACCTTC. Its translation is CSASTGNGYTF.

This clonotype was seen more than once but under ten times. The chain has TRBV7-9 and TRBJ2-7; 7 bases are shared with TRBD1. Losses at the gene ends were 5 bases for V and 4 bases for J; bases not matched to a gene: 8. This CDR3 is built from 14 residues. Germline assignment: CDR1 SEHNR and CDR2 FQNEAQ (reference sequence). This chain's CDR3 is CASSVTGAIYEQYF. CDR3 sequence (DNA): TGTGCCAGCAGCGTCACAGGGGCGATTTACGAGCAGTACTTC.

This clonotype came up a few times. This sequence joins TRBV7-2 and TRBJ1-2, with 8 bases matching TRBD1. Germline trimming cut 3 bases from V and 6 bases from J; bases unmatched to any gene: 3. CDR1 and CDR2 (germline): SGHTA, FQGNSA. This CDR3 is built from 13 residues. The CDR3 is CASSFAGGNGYTF. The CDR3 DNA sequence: TGTGCCAGCAGCTTCGCAGGGGGCAATGGCTACACCTTC.

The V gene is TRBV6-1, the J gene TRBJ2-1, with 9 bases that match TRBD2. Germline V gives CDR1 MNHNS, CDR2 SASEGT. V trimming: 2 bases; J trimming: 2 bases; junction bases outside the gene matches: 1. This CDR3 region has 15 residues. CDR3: CASSEIAGAYNEQFF. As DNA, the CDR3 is TGTGCCAGCAGTGAAATAGCGGGGGCCTACAATGAGCAGTTCTTC.

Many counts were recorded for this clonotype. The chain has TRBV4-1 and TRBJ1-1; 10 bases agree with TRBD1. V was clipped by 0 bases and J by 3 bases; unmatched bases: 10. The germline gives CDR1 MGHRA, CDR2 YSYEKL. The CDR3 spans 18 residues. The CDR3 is CASSQDATGGDLYTEAFF. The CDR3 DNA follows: TGCGCCAGCAGCCAAGATGCGACAGGGGGCGATTTGTACACTGAAGCTTTCTTT.

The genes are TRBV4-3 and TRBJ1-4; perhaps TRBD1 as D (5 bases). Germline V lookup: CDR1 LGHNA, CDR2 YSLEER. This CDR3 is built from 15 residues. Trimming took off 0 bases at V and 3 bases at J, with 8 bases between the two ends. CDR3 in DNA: TGCGCCAGCAGCCAAGATTCCAGGGCTAATGAAAAACTGTTTTTT. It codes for CASSQDSRANEKLFF.

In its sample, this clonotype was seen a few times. The CDR3 DNA reads TGCAGCGTTGTTCGGCAGGGAGAGACCCAGTACTTC. Translating gives CSVVRQGETQYF. This chain links TRBV29-1 with TRBJ2-5; TRBD1 is a possible D gene (5 bases). V lost 4 bases to trimming and J lost 4 bases, with 10 bases between them. This CDR3 has 12 residues. The germline gives CDR1 SQVTM, CDR2 ANQGSEA.

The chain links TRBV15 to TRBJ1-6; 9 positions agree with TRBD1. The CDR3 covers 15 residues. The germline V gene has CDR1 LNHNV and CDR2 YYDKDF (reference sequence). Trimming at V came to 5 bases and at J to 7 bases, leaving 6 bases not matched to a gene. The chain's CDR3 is CATSGDRALNSPLHF. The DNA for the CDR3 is TGTGCCACCAGCGGGGACAGGGCCCTAAATTCACCCCTCCACTTT.

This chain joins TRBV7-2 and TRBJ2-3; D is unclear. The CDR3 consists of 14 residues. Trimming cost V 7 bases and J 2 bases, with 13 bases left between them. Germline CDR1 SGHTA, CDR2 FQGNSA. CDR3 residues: CASTWTAATDTQYF. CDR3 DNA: TGTGCCAGCACCTGGACCGCAGCCACAGATACGCAGTATTTT.

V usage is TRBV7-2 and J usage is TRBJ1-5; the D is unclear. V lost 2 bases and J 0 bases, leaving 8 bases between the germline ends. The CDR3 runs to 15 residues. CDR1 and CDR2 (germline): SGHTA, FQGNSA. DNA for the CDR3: TGTGCCAGCAGCTTATTTGGCGTTAGCAATCAGCCCCAGCATTTT. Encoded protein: CASSLFGVSNQPQHF.

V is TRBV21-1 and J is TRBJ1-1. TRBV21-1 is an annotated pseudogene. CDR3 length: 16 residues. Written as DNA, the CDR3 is TGTGCCAGCAGCAAAGGATATGTGAACACGAACACTGAAGCTTTCTTT. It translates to CASSKGYVNTNTEAFF.

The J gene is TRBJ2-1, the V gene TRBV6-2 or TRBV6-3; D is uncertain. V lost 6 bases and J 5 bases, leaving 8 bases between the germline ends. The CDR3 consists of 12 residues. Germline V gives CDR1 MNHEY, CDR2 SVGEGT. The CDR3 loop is CASRDPDNEQFF. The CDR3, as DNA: TGTGCCAGCAGAGACCCCGACAATGAGCAGTTCTTC.

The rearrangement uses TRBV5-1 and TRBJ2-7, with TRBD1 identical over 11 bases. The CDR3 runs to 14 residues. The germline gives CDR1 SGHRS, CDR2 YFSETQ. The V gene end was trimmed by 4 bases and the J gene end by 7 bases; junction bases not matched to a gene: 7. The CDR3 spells CASSPGQGALEQYF. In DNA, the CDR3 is TGCGCCAGCAGCCCTGGACAGGGGGCGCTTGAGCAGTACTTC. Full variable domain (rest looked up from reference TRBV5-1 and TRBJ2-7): KAGVTQTPRYLIKTRGQQVTLSCSPISGHRSVSWYQQTPGQGLQFLFEYFSETQRNKGNFPGRFSGRQFSNSRSEMNVSTLELGDSALYLCASSPGQGALEQYFGPGTRLTVT.

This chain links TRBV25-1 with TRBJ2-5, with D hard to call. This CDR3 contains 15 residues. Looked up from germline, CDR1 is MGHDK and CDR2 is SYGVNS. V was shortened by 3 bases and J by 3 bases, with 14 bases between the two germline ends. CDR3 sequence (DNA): TGTGCCAGCAGTGACCCGACCGTGAACGAAGAGACCCAGTACTTC. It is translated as CASSDPTVNEETQYF.

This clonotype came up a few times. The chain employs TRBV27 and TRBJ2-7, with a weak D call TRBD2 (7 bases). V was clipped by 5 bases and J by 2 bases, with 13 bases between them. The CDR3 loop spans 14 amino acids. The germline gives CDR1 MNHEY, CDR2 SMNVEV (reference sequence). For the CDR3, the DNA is TGTGCCAGCAGTCCCCGGGGGGCAACCTACGAGCAGTACTTC. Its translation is CASSPRGATYEQYF.

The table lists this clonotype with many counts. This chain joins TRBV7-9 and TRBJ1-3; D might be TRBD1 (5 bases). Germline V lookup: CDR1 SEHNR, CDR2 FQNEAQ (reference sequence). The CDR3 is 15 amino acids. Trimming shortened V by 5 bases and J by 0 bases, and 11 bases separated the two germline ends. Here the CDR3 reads CASSPRGNSGNTIYF. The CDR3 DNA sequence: TGTGCCAGCAGCCCAAGGGGTAACTCTGGAAACACCATATATTTT.

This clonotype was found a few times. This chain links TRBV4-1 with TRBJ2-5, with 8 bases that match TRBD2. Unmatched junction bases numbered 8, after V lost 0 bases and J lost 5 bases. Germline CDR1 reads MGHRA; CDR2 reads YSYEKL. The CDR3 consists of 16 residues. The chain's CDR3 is CASSQESGGAGETQYF. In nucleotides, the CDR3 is TGCGCCAGCAGCCAAGAGTCGGGGGGGGCAGGGGAGACCCAGTACTTC.

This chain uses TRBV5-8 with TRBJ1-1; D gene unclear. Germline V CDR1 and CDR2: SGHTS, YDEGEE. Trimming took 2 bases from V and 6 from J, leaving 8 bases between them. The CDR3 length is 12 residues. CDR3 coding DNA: TGTGCCAGCAGCTTTGCGTTGCCTGAAGCTTTCTTT. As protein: CASSFALPEAFF.

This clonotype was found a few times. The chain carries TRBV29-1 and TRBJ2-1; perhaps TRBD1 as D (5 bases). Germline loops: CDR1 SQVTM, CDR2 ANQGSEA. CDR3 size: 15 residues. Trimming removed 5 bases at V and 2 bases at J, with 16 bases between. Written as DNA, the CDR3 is TGCAGCGTTCGTCGACAGAGCCAAGCCTACAATGAGCAGTTCTTC. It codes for CSVRRQSQAYNEQFF.

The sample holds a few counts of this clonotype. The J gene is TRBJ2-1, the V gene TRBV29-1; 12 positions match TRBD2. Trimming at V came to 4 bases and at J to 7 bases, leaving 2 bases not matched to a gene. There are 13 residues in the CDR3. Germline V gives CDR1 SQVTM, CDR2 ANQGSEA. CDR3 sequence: CSVGLAGDNEQFF. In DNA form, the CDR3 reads TGCAGCGTTGGACTAGCGGGGGATAATGAGCAGTTCTTC.

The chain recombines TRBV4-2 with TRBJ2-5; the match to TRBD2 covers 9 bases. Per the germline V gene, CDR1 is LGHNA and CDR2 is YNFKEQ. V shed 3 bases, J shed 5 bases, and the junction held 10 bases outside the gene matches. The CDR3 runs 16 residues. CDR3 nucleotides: TGTGCCAGCAGCCACAGCCCTGGACTAGCGATTGAGACCCAGTACTTC. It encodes CASSHSPGLAIETQYF.

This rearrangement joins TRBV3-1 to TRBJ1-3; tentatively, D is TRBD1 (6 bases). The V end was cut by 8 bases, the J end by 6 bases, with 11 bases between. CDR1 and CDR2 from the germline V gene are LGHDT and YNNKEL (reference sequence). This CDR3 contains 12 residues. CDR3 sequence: CASLSGANTIYF. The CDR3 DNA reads TGTGCCAGCCTATCGGGGGCAAACACCATATATTTT.

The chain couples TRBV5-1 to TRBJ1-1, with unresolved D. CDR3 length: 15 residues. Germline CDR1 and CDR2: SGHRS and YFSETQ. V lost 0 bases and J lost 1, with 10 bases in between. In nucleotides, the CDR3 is TGCGCCAGCAGCTTGGCTGGGCGGGGGAACACTGAAGCTTTCTTT. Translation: CASSLAGRGNTEAFF.

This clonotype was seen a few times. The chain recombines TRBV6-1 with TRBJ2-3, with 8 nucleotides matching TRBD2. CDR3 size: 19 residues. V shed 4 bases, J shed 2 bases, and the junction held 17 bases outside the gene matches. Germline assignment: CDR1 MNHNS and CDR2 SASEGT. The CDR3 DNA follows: TGTGCCAGCAGTGGAGCACTAGCGGCGCCCCCGAACCCCACAGATACGCAGTATTTT. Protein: CASSGALAAPPNPTDTQYF.

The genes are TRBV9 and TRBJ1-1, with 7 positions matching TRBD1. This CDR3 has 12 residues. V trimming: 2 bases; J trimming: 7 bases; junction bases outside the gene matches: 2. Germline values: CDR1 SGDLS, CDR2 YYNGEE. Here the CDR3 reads CASSVGTDEAFF. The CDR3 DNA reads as TGTGCCAGCAGCGTCGGGACAGATGAAGCTTTCTTT.